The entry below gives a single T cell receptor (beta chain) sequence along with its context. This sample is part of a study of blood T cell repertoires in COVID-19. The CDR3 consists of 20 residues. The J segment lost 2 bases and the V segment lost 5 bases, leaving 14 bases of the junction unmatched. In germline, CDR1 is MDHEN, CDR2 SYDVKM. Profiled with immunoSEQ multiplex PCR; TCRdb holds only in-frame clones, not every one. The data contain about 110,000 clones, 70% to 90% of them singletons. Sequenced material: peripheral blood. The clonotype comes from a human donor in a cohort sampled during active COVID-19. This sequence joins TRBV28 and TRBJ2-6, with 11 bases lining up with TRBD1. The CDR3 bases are TGTGCCAGCAGTGCAACCTACGATCCGGGACAGGGGGCTGGGGCCAACGTCCTGACTTTC. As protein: CASSATYDPGQGAGANVLTF.